The 8 T cell receptor beta chains presented below share a single source sample, sequenced in a study of identifying expanded T cells in peripheral blood. Assay: immunoSEQ multiplex PCR; the TCRdb copy retains only in-frame clones and omits some. Of 70,000 to 100,000 clones listed, 88% are singletons. Source material: blood. These receptors were collected from a person aged 18-69 years in good health.

This chain uses TRBV28 with TRBJ1-4, with no clear D. The CDR3 length is 14 residues. Trimming shortened V by 2 bases and J by 5 bases, and 9 bases separated the two germline ends. The germline V gene encodes CDR1 MDHEN and CDR2 SYDVKM. The CDR3 loop reads CASSLREGNEKLFF. DNA for the CDR3: TGTGCCAGCAGTTTAAGGGAGGGCAATGAAAAACTGTTTTTT.

The chain joins TRBV19 to TRBJ2-3; weak D call: TRBD1 (5 bases). CDR1 LNHDA and CDR2 SQIVND come from the germline V gene (reference sequence). CDR3 size: 16 residues. V was shortened by 4 bases and J by 1 base, with 15 bases between the two germline ends. CDR3 loop: CASSTPPGAGTDTQYF. In DNA form, the CDR3 reads TGTGCCAGTAGTACCCCCCCTGGGGCAGGCACAGATACGCAGTATTTT.

V is TRBV14 and J is TRBJ2-5; D possibly corresponds to TRBD1 (5 bases). Germline CDR1 is SGHDN and CDR2 is FVKESK. The ends were cut back, 4 bases at V and 1 base at J, with 7 bases in the middle. This CDR3 contains 13 residues. CDR3 region: CASSLTVQETQYF. CDR3 bases: TGTGCCAGCAGCCTGACAGTCCAAGAGACCCAGTACTTC.

This clone was recorded a few times. The V call is TRBV27, the J call TRBJ1-5; no firm D call. CDR1 and CDR2 (germline): MNHEY, SMNVEV (reference sequence). Trimming shortened V by 5 bases and J by 11 bases, and 13 bases separated the two germline ends. The CDR3 has 12 amino acids. CDR3 sequence reads: CASSTNRGAQHF. The CDR3 bases are TGTGCCAGCAGTACCAACCGGGGAGCCCAGCATTTT.

V usage is TRBV30 and J usage is TRBJ1-3; D unresolved. V lost 3 bases to trimming and J lost 0 bases, with 15 bases between them. The CDR3 length is 16 residues. CDR1 and CDR2 (germline): GTSNPN, SVGIG (reference sequence). The CDR3 protein is CAWSLGWRVSGNTIYF. CDR3 nucleotide sequence: TGTGCCTGGAGCTTGGGTTGGAGGGTCTCTGGAAACACCATATATTTT.

This rearrangement joins TRBV27 to TRBJ2-2; D tentatively fits TRBD1 or TRBD2 (6 bases each). This CDR3 is 13 amino acids long. The germline V gene has CDR1 MNHEY and CDR2 SMNVEV (reference sequence). V lost 8 bases and J lost 6, with 13 bases in between. DNA of the CDR3: TGTGCCAGCTCCTGGGGGGCGGCCGGGGAGCTGTTTTTT. It codes for CASSWGAAGELFF.

The V call is TRBV9, the J call TRBJ1-2; tentatively, D is TRBD1 (6 bases). V was clipped by 3 bases and J by 4 bases, with 7 bases between them. The CDR3 is 12 residues long. Per the germline V gene, CDR1 is SGDLS and CDR2 is YYNGEE. Here the CDR3 reads CASSAQGYGYTF. The CDR3 nucleotides read TGTGCCAGCAGCGCACAGGGCTATGGCTACACCTTC.

V is TRBV30 and J is TRBJ2-1; 14 bases fit TRBD2. This CDR3 spans 18 amino acids. The germline gives CDR1 GTSNPN, CDR2 SVGIG (reference sequence). J lost 2 bases, V lost 2 bases, and 8 bases had no gene match. CDR3: CAWSTGLAGGFAYNEQFF. CDR3 DNA sequence: TGTGCCTGGAGTACCGGACTAGCGGGAGGTTTCGCCTACAATGAGCAGTTCTTC.